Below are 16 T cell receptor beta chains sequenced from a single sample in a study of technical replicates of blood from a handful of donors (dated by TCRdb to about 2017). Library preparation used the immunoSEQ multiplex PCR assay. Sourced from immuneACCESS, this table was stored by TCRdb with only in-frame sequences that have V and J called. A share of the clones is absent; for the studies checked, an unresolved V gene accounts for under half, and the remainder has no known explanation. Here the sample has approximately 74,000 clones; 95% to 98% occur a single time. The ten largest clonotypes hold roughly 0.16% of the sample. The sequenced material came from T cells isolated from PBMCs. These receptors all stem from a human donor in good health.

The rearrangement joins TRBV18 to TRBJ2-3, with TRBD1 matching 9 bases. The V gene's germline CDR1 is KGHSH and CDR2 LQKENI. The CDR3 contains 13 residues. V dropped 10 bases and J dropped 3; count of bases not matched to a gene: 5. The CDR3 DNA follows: TGTGCCACTAAGGGACAGGGAACAGATACGCAGTATTTT. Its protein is CATKGQGTDTQYF. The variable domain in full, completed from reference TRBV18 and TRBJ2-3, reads NAGVMQNPRHLVRRRGQEARLRCSPMKGHSHVYWYRQLPEEGLKFMVYLQKENIIDESGMPKERFSAEFPKEGPSILRIQQVVRGDSAAYFCATKGQGTDTQYFGPGTRLTVL.

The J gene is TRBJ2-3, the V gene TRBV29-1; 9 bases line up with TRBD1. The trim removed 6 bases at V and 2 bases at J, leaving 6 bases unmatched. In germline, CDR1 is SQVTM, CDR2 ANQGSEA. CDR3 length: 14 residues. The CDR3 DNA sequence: TGCAGCGTACCGGGACAGGGTTACACAGATACGCAGTATTTT. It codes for CSVPGQGYTDTQYF.

CDR3: CASSLTRGSNSLGSYEQYF. CDR3 bases: TGTGCCAGCAGTTTAACCAGGGGGTCGAACTCCTTGGGTTCCTACGAGCAGTACTTC. V gene TRBV2 combines with J gene TRBJ2-7, with 7 bases that match TRBD1. The CDR3 sequence is 19 residues long. The germline CDR1 and CDR2 sequences are SNHLY and FYNNEI. The V segment lost 5 bases and the J segment 1 base; nucleotides outside the gene matches: 20.

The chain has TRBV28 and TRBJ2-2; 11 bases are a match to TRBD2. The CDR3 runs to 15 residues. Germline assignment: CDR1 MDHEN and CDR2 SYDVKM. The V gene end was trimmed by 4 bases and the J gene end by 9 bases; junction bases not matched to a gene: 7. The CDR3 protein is CASSYGSGRARELFF. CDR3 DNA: TGTGCCAGCAGTTATGGTAGCGGGAGGGCCAGGGAGCTGTTTTTT.

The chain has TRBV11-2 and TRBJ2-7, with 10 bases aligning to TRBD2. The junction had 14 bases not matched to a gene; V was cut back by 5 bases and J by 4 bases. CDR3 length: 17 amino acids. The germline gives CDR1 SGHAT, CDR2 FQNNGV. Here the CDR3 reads CASSRERWGLALYEQYF. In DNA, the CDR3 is TGTGCCAGCAGCCGAGAGAGGTGGGGACTAGCGCTATACGAGCAGTACTTC. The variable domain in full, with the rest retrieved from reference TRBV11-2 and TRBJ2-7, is EAGVAQSPRYKIIEKRQSVAFWCNPISGHATLYWYQQILGQGPKLLIQFQNNGVVDDSQLPKDRFSAERLKGVDSTLKIQPAKLEDSAVYLCASSRERWGLALYEQYFGPGTRLTVT.

In DNA form, the CDR3 reads TGTGCCAGCAGTGAGACTCGTTACAATGAGCAGTTCTTC. Translation gives CASSETRYNEQFF. The V call is TRBV2, the J call TRBJ2-1; no clear D. In germline, CDR1 is SNHLY, CDR2 FYNNEI. This CDR3 comprises 13 residues. Trimming took off 3 bases at V and 4 bases at J, with 7 bases between the two ends.

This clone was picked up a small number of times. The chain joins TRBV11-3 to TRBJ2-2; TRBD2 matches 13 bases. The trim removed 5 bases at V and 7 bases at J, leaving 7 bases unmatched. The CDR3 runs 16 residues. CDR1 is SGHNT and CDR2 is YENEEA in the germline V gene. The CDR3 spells CASSLQGLAGSGELFF. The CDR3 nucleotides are TGTGCCAGCAGCCTGCAGGGACTAGCGGGGAGCGGGGAGCTGTTTTTT. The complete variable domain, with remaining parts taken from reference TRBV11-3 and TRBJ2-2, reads EAGVVQSPRYKIIEKKQPVAFWCNPISGHNTLYWYLQNLGQGPELLIRYENEEAVDDSQLPKDRFSAERLKGVDSTLKIQPAELGDSAVYLCASSLQGLAGSGELFFGEGSRLTVL.

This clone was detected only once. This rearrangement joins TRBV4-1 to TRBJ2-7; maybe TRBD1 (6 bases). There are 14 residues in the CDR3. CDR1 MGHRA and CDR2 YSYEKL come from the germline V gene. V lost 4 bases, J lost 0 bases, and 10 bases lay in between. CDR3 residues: CASSPGQDSYEQYF. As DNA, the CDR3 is TGCGCCAGCAGCCCGGGACAAGACTCCTACGAGCAGTACTTC.

CDR3 nucleotides: TGCGCCCTTGGACTAGCGGCCAATGAGCAGTTCTTC. The encoded protein is CALGLAANEQFF. The gene calls are TRBV10-2 and TRBJ2-1; 10 bases are a match to TRBD2. The V and J ends lost 11 bases and 6 bases, in that order; junction bases with no gene match: 4. This CDR3 has 12 amino acids. CDR1 WSHSY and CDR2 SAAADI come from the germline V gene.

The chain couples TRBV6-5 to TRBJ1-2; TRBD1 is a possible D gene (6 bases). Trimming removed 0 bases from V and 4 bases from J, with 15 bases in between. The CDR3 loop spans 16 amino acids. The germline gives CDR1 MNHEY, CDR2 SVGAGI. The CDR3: CASSYSGHKSVYGYTF. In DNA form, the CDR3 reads TGTGCCAGCAGTTACTCGGGACACAAGAGCGTCTATGGCTACACCTTC.

Here the CDR3 reads CSVRQRLNTEAFF. DNA for the CDR3: TGCAGCGTTAGACAGCGTTTGAACACTGAAGCTTTCTTT. The V call is TRBV29-1, the J call TRBJ1-1; a weak D match, TRBD1 (5 bases). In germline, CDR1 is SQVTM, CDR2 ANQGSEA. The V end was cut by 5 bases, the J end by 0 bases, with 10 bases between. This CDR3 contains 13 residues.

The CDR3 sequence is CASRPGGRDYEQYF. CDR3 nucleotide sequence: TGTGCCAGCCGTCCGGGCGGGAGGGACTACGAGCAGTACTTC. V usage is TRBV27 and J usage is TRBJ2-7; 9 nucleotides align to TRBD2. Losses at the gene ends were 8 bases for V and 3 bases for J; bases not matched to a gene: 8. The V gene's germline CDR1 is MNHEY and CDR2 SMNVEV (reference sequence). The CDR3 runs to 14 residues.

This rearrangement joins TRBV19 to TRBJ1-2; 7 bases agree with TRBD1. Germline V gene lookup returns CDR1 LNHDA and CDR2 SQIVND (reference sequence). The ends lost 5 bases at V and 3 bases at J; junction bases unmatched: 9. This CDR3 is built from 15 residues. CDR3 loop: CASSDREGADYGYTF. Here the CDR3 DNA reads TGTGCCAGTAGTGACAGGGAAGGGGCAGACTATGGCTACACCTTC. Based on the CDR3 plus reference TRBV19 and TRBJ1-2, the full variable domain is DGGITQSPKYLFRKEGQNVTLSCEQNLNHDAMYWYRQDPGQGLRLIYYSQIVNDFQKGDIAEGYSVSREKKESFPLTVTSAQKNPTAFYLCASSDREGADYGYTFGSGTRLTVV.

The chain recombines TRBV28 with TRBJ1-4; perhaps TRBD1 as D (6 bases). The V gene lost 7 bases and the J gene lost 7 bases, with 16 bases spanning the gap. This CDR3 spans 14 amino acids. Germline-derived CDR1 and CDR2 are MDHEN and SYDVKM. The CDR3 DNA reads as TGTGCCAGCAATGGGGGCGATCAGATTGAAAAACTGTTTTTT. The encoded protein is CASNGGDQIEKLFF.

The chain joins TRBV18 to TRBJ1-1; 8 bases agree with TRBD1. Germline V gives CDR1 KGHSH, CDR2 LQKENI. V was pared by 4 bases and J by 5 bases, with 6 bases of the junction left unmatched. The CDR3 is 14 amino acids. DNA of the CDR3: TGTGCCAGCTCACTGGACAGGGTCGGGACTGAAGCTTTCTTT. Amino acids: CASSLDRVGTEAFF.

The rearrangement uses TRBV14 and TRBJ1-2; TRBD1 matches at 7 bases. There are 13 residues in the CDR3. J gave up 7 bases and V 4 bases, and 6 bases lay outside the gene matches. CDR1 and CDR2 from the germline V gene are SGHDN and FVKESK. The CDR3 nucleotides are TGTGCCAGCAGCCCTCAAGACAGGGCTGGCTACACCTTC. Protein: CASSPQDRAGYTF.